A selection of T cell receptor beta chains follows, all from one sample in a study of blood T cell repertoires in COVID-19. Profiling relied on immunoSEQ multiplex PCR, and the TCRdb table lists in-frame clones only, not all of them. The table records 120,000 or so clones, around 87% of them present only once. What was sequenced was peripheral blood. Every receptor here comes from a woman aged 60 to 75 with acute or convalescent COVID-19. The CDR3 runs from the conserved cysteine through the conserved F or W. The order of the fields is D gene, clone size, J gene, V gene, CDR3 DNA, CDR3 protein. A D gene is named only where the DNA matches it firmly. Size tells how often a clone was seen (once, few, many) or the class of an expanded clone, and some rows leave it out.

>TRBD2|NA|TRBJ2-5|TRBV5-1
TGCGCCAGCACCTATAGCGGGCAAGAGACCCAGTACTTC
CASTYSGQETQYF
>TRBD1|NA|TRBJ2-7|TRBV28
TGTGCCAGCAGGCCAGGGGGCTCCCCCTACGAGCAGTACTTC
CASRPGGSPYEQYF
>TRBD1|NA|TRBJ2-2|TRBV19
TGTGCCAGTAGTAGAAACAGGGGAACCGGGGAGCTGTTTTTT
CASSRNRGTGELFF
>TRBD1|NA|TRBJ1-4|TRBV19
TGTGCCAGTAAAGATCGGGGCAGGGGGCACGAAAAACTGTTTTTT
CASKDRGRGHEKLFF
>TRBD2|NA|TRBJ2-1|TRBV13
TGTGCCAGCAGCTTAGAGGGTCTAGCGGGCGATGAGCAGTTCTTC
CASSLEGLAGDEQFF
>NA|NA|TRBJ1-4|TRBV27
TGTGCCAGCAAGGGGTTCGGTGAAAAACTGTTTTTT
CASKGFGEKLFF
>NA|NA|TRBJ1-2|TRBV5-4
TGTGCCAGCACCCCGGAGGCCCGGGGTAACTATGGCTACACCTTC
CASTPEARGNYGYTF
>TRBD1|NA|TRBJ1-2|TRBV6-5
TGTGCCAGCAGTCGACAGGGACAGAACGGTAACGGCTACACCTTC
CASSRQGQNGNGYTF
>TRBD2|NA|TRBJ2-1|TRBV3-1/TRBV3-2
TGTGCCAGCAGCCAAGGACTAGCATCGGAGCAGTTCTTC
CASSQGLASEQFF
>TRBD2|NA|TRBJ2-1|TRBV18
TGTGCCAGCTCACCCGCGAAGAACATTTATAGCGGGAGGGCCCACAATGAGCAGTTCTTC
CASSPAKNIYSGRAHNEQFF
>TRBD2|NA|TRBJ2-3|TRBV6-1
TGTGCCAGCAGTGAGAGGGGACTAGCGGGAGTCTATACGCAGTATTTT
CASSERGLAGVYTQYF
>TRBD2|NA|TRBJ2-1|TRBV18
TGTGCCAGCTCACCGTTTTTAGCGGGAGGTTCCTACAATGAGCAGTTCTTC
CASSPFLAGGSYNEQFF
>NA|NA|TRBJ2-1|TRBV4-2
TGTGCCAGCAGCCAAGGTCGACAAGAGCAGTTCTTC
CASSQGRQEQFF
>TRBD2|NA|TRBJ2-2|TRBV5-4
TGTGCCAGCAGCTTGCCCGGGACTAGCGGAACCGGGGAGCTGTTTTTT
CASSLPGTSGTGELFF
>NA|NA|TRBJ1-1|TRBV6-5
TGTGCCAGCAGTAATACAGAGAACACTGAAGCTTTCTTT
CASSNTENTEAFF
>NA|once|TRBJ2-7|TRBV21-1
TGTGCCAGCAGGCCCCTCGGGACTAGCGGGAGGGAGGGGTCGGGCGAGCAGTACTTC
CASRPLGTSGREGSGEQYF
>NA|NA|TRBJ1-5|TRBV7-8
TGTGCCAGCAGCTTCTTTACAGGGTATAGCAATCAGCCCCAGCATTTT
CASSFFTGYSNQPQHF
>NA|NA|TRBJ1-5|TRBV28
TGTGCCAGCAGTAATCGGGGGGGAAATCAGCCCCAGCATTTT
CASSNRGGNQPQHF
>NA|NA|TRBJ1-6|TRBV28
TGTGCCAGCAGTTCGACAGCTTTCAATTCACCCCTCCACTTT
CASSSTAFNSPLHF
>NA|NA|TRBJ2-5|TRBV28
TGTGCCAGCAGTTTGGCACAAGTCCAAGAGACCCAGTACTTC
CASSLAQVQETQYF
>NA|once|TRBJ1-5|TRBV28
TGTGCCAGCAGCCTCCTTAGGGGTGGCAATCAGCCCCAGCATTTT
CASSLLRGGNQPQHF
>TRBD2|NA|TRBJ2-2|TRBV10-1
TGCGCCAGCAGTGAGAAGGTTGGATGGCTAGCGGGCGGGGAGCTGTTTTTT
CASSEKVGWLAGGELFF
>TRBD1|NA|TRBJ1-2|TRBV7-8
TGTGCCAGCAGCGTCCGACAGGGCCTTAAGGCCTTC
CASSVRQGLKAF
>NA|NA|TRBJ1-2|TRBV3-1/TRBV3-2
TGTGCCAGCAGCCAAGGCGGCCGGGGCTACACCTTC
CASSQGGRGYTF
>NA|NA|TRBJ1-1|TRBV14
TGTGCCAGCAGCCTTTTGGGAAGGGGCACTGAAGCTTTCTTT
CASSLLGRGTEAFF